The 14 T cell receptor beta chains given below trace back to one sample, sequenced in a study of cytomegalovirus exposure and HLA in healthy donors. Data came from immunoSEQ multiplex PCR; TCRdb stores just in-frame clones and leaves some out. This sample carries under 150,000 clones, approximately 84% of them seen once, and the ten largest clones take 1.4%. Sample: PBMCs. Receptors were obtained from a woman in her 30s in good health and CMV-seronegative.

The chain employs TRBV4-1 and TRBJ2-1, with a possible D match to TRBD1 (6 bases). The germline V and J ends were trimmed by 4 bases and 8 bases, with 12 bases remaining between them. CDR3 length: 13 residues. Germline CDR1 is MGHRA and CDR2 is YSYEKL. The CDR3 DNA follows: TGCGCCAGCAGCCGCCAACAGGGCTATGAGCAGTTCTTC. This gives the protein CASSRQQGYEQFF.

This chain joins TRBV20-1 and TRBJ1-1; no clear D. V was shortened by 5 bases and J by 8 bases, with 12 bases between the two germline ends. CDR1 and CDR2 (germline): DFQATT, SNEGSKA (reference sequence). The CDR3 loop spans 11 amino acids. This CDR3 reads CSASLGGEAFF. The CDR3 bases are TGCAGTGCTTCTCTTGGTGGCGAAGCTTTCTTT.

In this sample, this clone turned up once. The rearrangement uses TRBV19 and TRBJ1-5; TRBD1 matches at 10 bases. V shed 4 bases and J 4 bases; nucleotides not matched to a gene: 7. The length of the CDR3 is 16 residues. CDR1 is LNHDA and CDR2 is SQIVND in the germline V gene (reference sequence). The CDR3 nucleotides are TGTGCCAGTAGTAGGGCCCGGGGACAGGGGAATCAGCCCCAGCATTTT. Protein product: CASSRARGQGNQPQHF.

The chain is built from TRBV2 and TRBJ1-4; D not resolved. Germline assignment: CDR1 SNHLY and CDR2 FYNNEI. The CDR3 extends over 13 amino acids. Trimming cost V 2 bases and J 8 bases, with 9 bases left between them. The CDR3 region has the DNA TGTGCCAGCAGTGAACCCCGGTGGGAAAAACTGTTTTTT. It specifies CASSEPRWEKLFF.

The genes are TRBV15 and TRBJ1-4; maybe TRBD1 (6 bases). CDR3 length equals 16 residues. CDR1 and CDR2 (germline): LNHNV, YYDKDF (reference sequence). Trimming took off 0 bases at V and 7 bases at J, with 15 bases between the two ends. CDR3 bases: TGTGCCACCAGCAGAGATGGAACAGGGTACGGTGAAAAACTGTTTTTT. Amino acid sequence: CATSRDGTGYGEKLFF.

This clone was seen just once. CDR3 nucleotides: TGCGCCAGCAGTGAAATAGCGGGGGGATACAATACGCAGTATTTT. Translated, it gives CASSEIAGGYNTQYF. The genes are TRBV10-1 and TRBJ2-3, with 10 bases lining up with TRBD2. In germline, CDR1 is WNHNN, CDR2 SYGVQD (reference sequence). The ends lost 3 bases at V and 7 bases at J; junction bases unmatched: 7. The CDR3 is 15 residues long.

V gene TRBV19 combines with J gene TRBJ1-5, with D perhaps TRBD1 (5 bases). The CDR3 is made up of 16 amino acids. Germline V gene lookup returns CDR1 LNHDA and CDR2 SQIVND (reference sequence). Trimming took off 4 bases at V and 1 base at J, with 14 bases between the two ends. CDR3 bases: TGTGCCAGTAGTACCCCGGGGGGGAAAAGCAATCAGCCCCAGCATTTT. It translates to CASSTPGGKSNQPQHF.

The rearrangement links TRBV2 to TRBJ1-5, with TRBD1 as a possible D gene (6 bases). V lost 8 bases and J 3 bases, leaving 11 bases between the germline ends. Germline V CDR1 and CDR2: SNHLY, FYNNEI. CDR3 size: 13 residues. The CDR3 sequence: CASHRAINQPQHF. The CDR3 coding sequence is TGTGCCAGCCACAGGGCTATCAATCAGCCCCAGCATTTT.

This chain uses TRBV18 with TRBJ1-1; D unresolved. Germline lookup yields CDR1 KGHSH and CDR2 LQKENI. CDR3 length: 16 residues. V was pared by 1 base and J by 4 bases, with 16 bases between. The CDR3 loop reads CASSPQPPTLLTEAFF. The CDR3, as DNA: TGTGCCAGCTCACCACAGCCGCCCACGCTTCTCACTGAAGCTTTCTTT.

This clone was counted once. The chain uses TRBV15 and TRBJ1-2, with 10 bases fitting TRBD1. V lost 2 bases, J lost 7 bases, and 7 bases stayed unmatched. From germline, CDR1 is LNHNV and CDR2 YYDKDF (reference sequence). The CDR3 has 15 residues. CDR3 sequence reads: CATSRNRQGARGYTF. Written as DNA, the CDR3 is TGTGCCACCAGCAGAAACCGACAGGGGGCTCGTGGCTACACCTTC.

This chain joins TRBV7-3 and TRBJ1-1; TRBD1 agrees at 8 bases. This CDR3 region has 14 residues. CDR1 is SGHTA, CDR2 FQGTGA, per germline. V shed 5 bases, J shed 1 base, and the junction held 3 bases outside the gene matches. CDR3 loop: CASSAQGGNTEAFF. The CDR3, as DNA: TGTGCCAGCAGCGCACAGGGGGGGAACACTGAAGCTTTCTTT.

A single count supports this clone. The chain employs TRBV11-2 and TRBJ1-1, with D possibly matching TRBD1 (5 bases). This CDR3 region has 11 residues. Germline V gene lookup returns CDR1 SGHAT and CDR2 FQNNGV. Deletions cut 7 bases from V and 7 bases from J, with 10 bases between. CDR3 region: CASNQGHEAFF. Written as DNA, the CDR3 is TGTGCCAGCAACCAGGGTCATGAAGCTTTCTTT.

Ten or more counts support this clone. The chain is built from TRBV9 and TRBJ1-3; TRBD1 matches 9 bases. CDR1 is SGDLS and CDR2 is YYNGEE in the germline V gene. This CDR3 region has 16 residues. V was clipped by 3 bases and J by 0 bases; unmatched bases: 4. For the CDR3, the DNA is TGTGCCAGCAGCGCCAGACAGGGGGGCTCTGGAAACACCATATATTTT. Translated: CASSARQGGSGNTIYF.

This chain uses TRBV4-3 with TRBJ2-3; D is uncertain. Trimming shortened V by 0 bases and J by 4 bases, and 5 bases separated the two germline ends. The V gene's germline CDR1 is LGHNA and CDR2 YSLEER. The CDR3 is made up of 13 amino acids. Written as DNA, the CDR3 is TGCGCCAGCAGCCAAGAGGCGGCAGATACGCAGTATTTT. Translation: CASSQEAADTQYF.